A selection of T cell receptor beta chains follows, all from one sample in a study of memory CD4+ T cells and cytomegalovirus serostatus. The table came from immunoSEQ multiplex PCR; TCRdb's copy has only in-frame clones and leaves some out. This sample has roughly 48,000 clones, with around 80% found just once. The sample consisted of memory CD4+ T cells from blood. Receptors originate from an adult in good health and CMV-seropositive. CDR3s include the opening cysteine and the closing phenylalanine or tryptophan. A D gene is named only where the DNA matches it firmly.

CDR3aa,d_gene,j_gene,v_gene
CASSLDRVYSGNTIYF,NA,TRBJ1-3,TRBV13
CASSLYGSTEAFF,NA,TRBJ1-1,TRBV5-1
CASSLLNLKDNQYF,NA,TRBJ2-4,TRBV5-8
CASRPMTGNTGELFF,NA,TRBJ2-2,TRBV4-1
CASSLGPGGGSYEQYF,TRBD2,TRBJ2-7,TRBV7-9
CASSLVGQGNSPLHF,NA,TRBJ1-6,TRBV7-2
CASTIGPSGTNYGYTF,NA,TRBJ1-2,TRBV28
CASSAGQVLNTEAFF,TRBD1,TRBJ1-1,TRBV5-1
CAWDGKTGGNTEAFF,NA,TRBJ1-1,TRBV30
CASSFGKSTDTQYF,NA,TRBJ2-3,TRBV5-6
CASSEARVNYGYTF,NA,TRBJ1-2,TRBV6-1
CASSIWGLDTEAFF,NA,TRBJ1-1,TRBV19
CASRSRTRDRDHEQYF,TRBD1,TRBJ2-7,TRBV5-1
CASSPRTGVQGGYTF,NA,TRBJ1-2,TRBV9
CATSGGGQETQYF,NA,TRBJ2-5,TRBV15
CASSESRAGGETQYF,NA,TRBJ2-5,TRBV10-2
CASSLDTGGSRRLFF,TRBD2,TRBJ2-2,TRBV7-2
CASSRDMGTEAFF,NA,TRBJ1-1,TRBV2
CASSSSTGSVNEKLFF,NA,TRBJ1-4,TRBV28
CASSASPSINQPQHF,NA,TRBJ1-5,TRBV6-1
CASRRGGITGELFF,TRBD2,TRBJ2-2,TRBV7-2
CASSQEGGVAPLHF,NA,TRBJ1-6,TRBV4-3
CASSPAGGITDTQYF,TRBD2,TRBJ2-3,TRBV7-2
CASSLLGAQGFRTGELFF,NA,TRBJ2-2,TRBV7-2
CSVDPPVDTQYF,NA,TRBJ2-3,TRBV29-1
CATSSAFSDRKYGYTF,NA,TRBJ1-2,TRBV15
CASNRDRGGYGYTF,TRBD1,TRBJ1-2,TRBV19
CASSHSGQGVGYTF,TRBD1,TRBJ1-2,TRBV27
CASSAPLGSSYEQYF,NA,TRBJ2-7,TRBV28
CASRAIGTAWGGTEAFF,TRBD1,TRBJ1-1,TRBV28
CASSLSGGSTYEQYF,TRBD1,TRBJ2-7,TRBV6-6
CASSEPEAYGYTF,NA,TRBJ1-2,TRBV2
CASTVSLTQYF,NA,TRBJ2-3,TRBV2
CASSVMGANVLTF,NA,TRBJ2-6,TRBV9
CASSAGQPTDTQYF,NA,TRBJ2-3,TRBV7-3
CASSQEGLADTGELFF,TRBD2,TRBJ2-2,TRBV4-1
CASSLGPARDYGYTF,NA,TRBJ1-2,TRBV5-5
CASSGGTGGYQETQYF,TRBD1,TRBJ2-5,TRBV5-1
CASSYSGGWEPQHF,NA,TRBJ1-5,TRBV6-5
CASSLPGTYEQYF,NA,TRBJ2-7,TRBV6-5
CAIKSFSGNTIYF,NA,TRBJ1-3,TRBV10-3
CASSGTVYGYTF,NA,TRBJ1-2,TRBV2
CATISGQAGTEAFF,TRBD1,TRBJ1-1,TRBV2
CASSPRQGTAPLHF,TRBD1,TRBJ1-6,TRBV7-9
CSVWTYDYGYTF,NA,TRBJ1-2,TRBV29-1
CASRPGTGAEKLFF,TRBD1,TRBJ1-4,TRBV5-1